This TCR beta chain was sequenced in a study of blood T cell repertoires in COVID-19 (dated by TCRdb to the early 2020s). Looking at the study overall: Collaborator samples came from the United States, Italy and Spain and covered acute and convalescent phases of COVID-19. The material from the prospective study consisted of cDNA or gDNA derived from T cells, B-cell-depleted T cells, or PBMCs. Subjects who had been exposed to COVID-19, were actively infected with it, or had recovered from it provided the deeply sampled blood TCRbeta repertoires that made up the dataset. The repertoires were released in a freely available public database meant as a resource for research on the immune response to SARS-CoV-2. The samples were drawn from two sources: the first 160 participants of the ongoing ImmuneRACE study, and 1,000 to 1,500 subjects contributed by 6 global collaborators. Sample metadata almost always included a de-identified subject ID, COVID-19 status, age in years and sex. Where HLA class I and class II types were available, the types were taken from metadata supplied by the sample provider, not from assay-based typing.

The germline V and J ends show losses of 6 bases and 4 bases respectively, and no gene match explains 5 bases of the junction. CDR1 and CDR2 were assigned from the germline V gene (reference sequence) as LNHNV and YYDKDF. Reading from cysteine to phenylalanine, the CDR3 counts 14 amino acids. Only the CDR3 region is kept as DNA, spanning 42 bases read in frame from base 1. Notes on this clone: Its antigen is still unknown. No quality values exist for individual bases; no much larger clone is one base distant.

The immunoSEQ Assay, a bias-controlled multiplex PCR, was used to amplify TCRbeta CDR3 regions from genomic DNA. The paper's processing steps were these. Nucleated cell counts per sample were estimated from amplification of reference gene primers within the assay. Sequence reads were collapsed and filtered to measure the absolute abundance of every unique TCRbeta CDR3 rearrangement. For each sample, productive Simpson clonality was calculated by taking the square root of Simpson's diversity index across productive rearrangements. TCRdb holds this immuneACCESS table with in-frame rearrangements only. Some clones are missing; in checked studies, unresolved V genes explain under half, and the rest has no known cause. D and trimming were read from the DNA, whereas the V and J calls and clone size are those reported in that table. This sample is represented by about 99,000 clones; about four fifths of them were singletons. The leading ten clones occupy around 18% of the sample.

General study outcomes and caveats: The amount of clinical and demographic metadata varied by source and participant and was provided uncurated.

Each collaborating institution followed its own protocols to collect whole blood in K2EDTA tubes. For TCRbeta analysis, collaborator samples were shipped as frozen whole blood, as isolated PBMCs, or as DNA extracted from either sample type. The V gene is TRBV15 and the J gene is TRBJ1-5; 8 bases in between match TRBD1. The TCR comes from a woman over 75 with active or convalescent COVID-19. The sequenced sample was peripheral blood. The CDR3 reads as follows: CATRGTGPNQPQHF. The DNA sequence is given as TGTGCCACCAGAGGGACAGGCCCTAATCAGCCCCAGCATTTT.